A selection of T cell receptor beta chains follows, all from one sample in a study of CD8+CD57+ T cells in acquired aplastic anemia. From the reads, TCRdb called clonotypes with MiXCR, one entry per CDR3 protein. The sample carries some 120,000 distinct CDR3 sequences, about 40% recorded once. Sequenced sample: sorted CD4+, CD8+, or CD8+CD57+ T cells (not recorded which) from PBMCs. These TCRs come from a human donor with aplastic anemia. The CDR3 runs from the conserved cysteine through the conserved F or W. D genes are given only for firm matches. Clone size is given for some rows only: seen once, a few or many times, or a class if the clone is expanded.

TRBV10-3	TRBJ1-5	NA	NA	TGTGCCATCAGTGACAGGGATTCCCAGCCCCAGCATTTT	CAISDRDSQPQHF
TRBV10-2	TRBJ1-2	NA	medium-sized	TGCGCCAGCAGTGAGGACCCGTTCTATGGCTACACCTTC	CASSEDPFYGYTF
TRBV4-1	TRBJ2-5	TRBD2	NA	TGCGCCAGCAGCCGAGTATCCGGGACTAGCGGGGGGCCTACGAAAGAGACCCAGTACTTC	CASSRVSGTSGGPTKETQYF
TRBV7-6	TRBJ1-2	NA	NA	TGTGCCAGCAGCTTAGGGCGGGGTGATTTAGTTTATGGCTACACCTTC	CASSLGRGDLVYGYTF
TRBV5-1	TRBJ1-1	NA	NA	TGCGCCAGCAGCTTGGACGGACACACTGAAGCTTTCTTT	CASSLDGHTEAFF
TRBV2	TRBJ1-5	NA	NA	TGTGCCAGCAGTGGATGGACGACTGGGGGTCAGCCCCAGCATTTT	CASSGWTTGGQPQHF
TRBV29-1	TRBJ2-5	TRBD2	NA	TGCAGCGTTGAAGATCTACTAGCGGGGGGCCCCCAAGAGACCCGGTACTTC	CSVEDLLAGGPQETRYF
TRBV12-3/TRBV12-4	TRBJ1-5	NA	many	TGTGCCACCCTAGGTGGGACGGGTCAGCCCCAGCATTTT	CATLGGTGQPQHF
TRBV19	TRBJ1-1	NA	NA	TGTGCCAGTAAGGGAGGGACGGTCTCGAACACTGAAGCTTTCTTT	CASKGGTVSNTEAFF
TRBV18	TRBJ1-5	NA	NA	TGTGCCAGCTCACCAGGGGACTTTAAGGGCAATCAGCCCCAGCATTTT	CASSPGDFKGNQPQHF
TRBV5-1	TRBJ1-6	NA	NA	TGCGCCAGCAGCATGACAGGCAATTCACCCCTCCACTTT	CASSMTGNSPLHF
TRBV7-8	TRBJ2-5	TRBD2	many	TGTGCCAGCAGCTTTAGGTCGGGGGGGCAGGAGACCCAGTACTTC	CASSFRSGGQETQYF